Sequencing of this T cell receptor beta chain was carried out in a study of blood T cell repertoires in COVID-19. The table came from immunoSEQ multiplex PCR; TCRdb's copy has only in-frame clones and leaves some out. The table records 140,000 to 150,000 clones, 82% of them present only once. The CDR3 is 13 amino acids. Trimming pared 2 bases from V and 4 bases from J, leaving 6 bases between. CDR1 is MNHEY and CDR2 is SVGAGI in the germline V gene. The TCR was taken from a human donor with acute or convalescent COVID-19. The donor label of this sample is uncertain. The sample taken for sequencing was peripheral blood. V is TRBV6-5 and J is TRBJ1-5; D is unresolved. The CDR3 region is CASSYDRNQPQHF. As DNA, the CDR3 is TGTGCCAGCAGTTACGATAGAAATCAGCCCCAGCATTTT.